The next 8 T cell receptor beta chains were all read from a single sample in a study of shared T cell receptors in the human thymus. Repertoires were generated with immunoSEQ multiplex PCR, while TCRdb's copy carries only in-frame clones and drops some. The sample has over 350,000 clones, around 93% seen once. Input material: thymocytes. The receptors were sampled from a human donor.

This clone occurred once. The gene calls are TRBV7-2 and TRBJ1-2, with a possible D match to TRBD1 (5 bases). CDR3 length equals 15 residues. V dropped 4 bases and J dropped 6 bases, with 18 bases sitting between them. The V gene's germline CDR1 is SGHTA and CDR2 FQGNSA. The CDR3 DNA is TGTGCCAGCAGCTCCACGGGGGAAGCGGGGGATGGCTACACCTTC. It codes for CASSSTGEAGDGYTF.

This chain links TRBV29-1 with TRBJ2-5; 8 bases fit TRBD1. Germline trimming cut 7 bases from V and 7 bases from J; bases unmatched to any gene: 5. The CDR3 sequence is 11 residues long. The germline V gene has CDR1 SQVTM and CDR2 ANQGSEA. The CDR3 sequence: CSDWTGMTQYF. CDR3 nucleotides: TGCAGCGACTGGACAGGGATGACCCAGTACTTC. The entire variable domain, with the rest obtained from reference TRBV29-1 and TRBJ2-5, is as follows: SAVISQKPSRDICQRGTSLTIQCQVDSQVTMMFWYRQQPGQSLTLIATANQGSEATYESGFVIDKFPISRPNLTFSTLTVSNMSPEDSSIYLCSDWTGMTQYFGPGTRLLVL.

The rearrangement links TRBV28 to TRBJ2-7; 7 bases match TRBD1. The CDR3 consists of 17 residues. With V trimmed by 6 bases and J by 0 bases, 14 bases remained unmatched. Germline V gives CDR1 MDHEN, CDR2 SYDVKM. CDR3 protein: CASSRTSPRDSSYEQYF. The CDR3 nucleotides read TGTGCCAGCAGCCGAACCAGCCCCCGGGACAGCTCCTACGAGCAGTACTTC. The whole variable domain, remainder taken from reference TRBV28 and TRBJ2-7, is DVKVTQSSRYLVKRTGEKVFLECVQDMDHENMFWYRQDPGLGLRLIYFSYDVKMKEKGDIPEGYSVSREKKERFSLILESASTNQTSMYLCASSRTSPRDSSYEQYFGPGTRLTVT.

The chain couples TRBV11-3 to TRBJ1-2; D call uncertain. Deletions cut 4 bases from V and 4 bases from J, with 22 bases between. The CDR3 is 17 amino acids. CDR1 and CDR2 (germline): SGHNT, YENEEA. CDR3 sequence reads: CASSSKPYRTDVYGYTF. In DNA form, the CDR3 reads TGTGCCAGCAGCTCCAAACCCTACCGGACTGATGTCTATGGCTACACCTTC.

The gene calls are TRBV9 and TRBJ2-5, with 12 bases matching TRBD2. The CDR3 totals 17 residues. V trimming: 4 bases; J trimming: 5 bases; junction bases outside the gene matches: 12. Germline V gives CDR1 SGDLS, CDR2 YYNGEE. DNA for the CDR3: TGTGCCAGCAGCCTGAGCCCGACTAGCGGGAGTGGTGAGACCCAGTACTTC. This codes for CASSLSPTSGSGETQYF.

This clone was counted once. This chain connects TRBV18 to TRBJ1-1; D is ambiguous. The ends were cut back, 6 bases at V and 0 bases at J, with 23 bases in the middle. From germline, CDR1 is KGHSH and CDR2 LQKENI. The CDR3 totals 18 residues. The CDR3 DNA reads TGTGCCAGCTCTCTCGGGCCCAGCAGGCGTTTCATGAACACTGAAGCTTTCTTT. It translates to CASSLGPSRRFMNTEAFF.

The chain employs TRBV28 and TRBJ2-2; 10 bases map to TRBD2. V shed 4 bases, J shed 1 base, and the junction held 3 bases outside the gene matches. The CDR3 is made up of 16 amino acids. CDR1 is MDHEN and CDR2 is SYDVKM in the germline V gene. As DNA, the CDR3 is TGTGCCAGCAGTTCCACTAGCGGGATGAACACCGGGGAGCTGTTTTTT. It specifies CASSSTSGMNTGELFF.

The chain has TRBV30 and TRBJ2-1, with D tentatively TRBD1 or TRBD2 (5 bases each). The V end lost 1 base, the J end lost 5 bases, and 18 bases lay between the germline ends. CDR1 is GTSNPN and CDR2 is SVGIG in the germline V gene (reference sequence). CDR3 length equals 16 residues. CDR3 region: CAWSELGDDFDNEQFF. DNA for the CDR3: TGTGCCTGGAGTGAGTTAGGGGACGATTTCGACAATGAGCAGTTCTTC.